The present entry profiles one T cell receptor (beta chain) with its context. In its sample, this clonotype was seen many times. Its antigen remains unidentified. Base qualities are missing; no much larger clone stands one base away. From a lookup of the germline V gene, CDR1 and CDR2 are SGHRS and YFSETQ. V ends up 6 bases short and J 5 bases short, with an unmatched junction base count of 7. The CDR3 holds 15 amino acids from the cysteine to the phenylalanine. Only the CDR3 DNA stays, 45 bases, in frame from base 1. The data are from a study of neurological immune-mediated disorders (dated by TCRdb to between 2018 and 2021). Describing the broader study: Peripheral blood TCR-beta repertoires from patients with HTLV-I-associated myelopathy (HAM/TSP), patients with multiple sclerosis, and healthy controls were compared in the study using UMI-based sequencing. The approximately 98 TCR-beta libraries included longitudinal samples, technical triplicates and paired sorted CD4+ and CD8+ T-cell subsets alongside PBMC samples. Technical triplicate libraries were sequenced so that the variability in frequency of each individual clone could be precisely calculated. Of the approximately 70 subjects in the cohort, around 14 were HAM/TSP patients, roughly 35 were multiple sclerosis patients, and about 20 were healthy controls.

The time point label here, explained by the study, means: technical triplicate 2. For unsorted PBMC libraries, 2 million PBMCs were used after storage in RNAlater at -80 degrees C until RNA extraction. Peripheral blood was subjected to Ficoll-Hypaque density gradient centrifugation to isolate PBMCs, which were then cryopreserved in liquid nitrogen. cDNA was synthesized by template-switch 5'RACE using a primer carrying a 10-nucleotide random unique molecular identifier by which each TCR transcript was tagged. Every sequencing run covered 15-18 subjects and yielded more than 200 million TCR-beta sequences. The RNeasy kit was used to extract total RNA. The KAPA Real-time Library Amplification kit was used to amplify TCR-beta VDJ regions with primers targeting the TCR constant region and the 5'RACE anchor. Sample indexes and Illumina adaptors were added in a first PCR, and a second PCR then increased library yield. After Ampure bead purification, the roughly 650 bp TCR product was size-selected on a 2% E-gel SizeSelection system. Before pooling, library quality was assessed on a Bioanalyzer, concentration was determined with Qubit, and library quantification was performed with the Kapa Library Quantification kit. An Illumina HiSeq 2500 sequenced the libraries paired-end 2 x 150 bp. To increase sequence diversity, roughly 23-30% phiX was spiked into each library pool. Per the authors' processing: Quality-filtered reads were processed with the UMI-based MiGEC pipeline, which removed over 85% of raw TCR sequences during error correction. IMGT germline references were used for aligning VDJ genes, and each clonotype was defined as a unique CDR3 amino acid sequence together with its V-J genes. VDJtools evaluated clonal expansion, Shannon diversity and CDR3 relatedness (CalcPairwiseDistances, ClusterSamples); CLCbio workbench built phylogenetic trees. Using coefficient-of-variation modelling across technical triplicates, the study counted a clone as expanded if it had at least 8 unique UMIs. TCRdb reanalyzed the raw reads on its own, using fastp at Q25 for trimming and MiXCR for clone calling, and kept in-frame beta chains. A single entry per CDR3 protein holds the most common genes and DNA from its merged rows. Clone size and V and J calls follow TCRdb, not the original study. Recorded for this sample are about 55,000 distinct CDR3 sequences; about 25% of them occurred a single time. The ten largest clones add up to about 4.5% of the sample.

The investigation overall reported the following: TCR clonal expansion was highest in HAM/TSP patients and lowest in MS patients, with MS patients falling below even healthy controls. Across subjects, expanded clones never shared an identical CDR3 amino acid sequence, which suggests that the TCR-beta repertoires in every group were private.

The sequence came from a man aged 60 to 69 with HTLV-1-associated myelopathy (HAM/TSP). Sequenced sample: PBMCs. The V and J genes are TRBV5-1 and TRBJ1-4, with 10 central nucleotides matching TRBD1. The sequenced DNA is TGCGCCAGCACCGAAAGGGACAGGGGAAATGAAAAACTGTTTTTT. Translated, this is CASTERDRGNEKLFF.